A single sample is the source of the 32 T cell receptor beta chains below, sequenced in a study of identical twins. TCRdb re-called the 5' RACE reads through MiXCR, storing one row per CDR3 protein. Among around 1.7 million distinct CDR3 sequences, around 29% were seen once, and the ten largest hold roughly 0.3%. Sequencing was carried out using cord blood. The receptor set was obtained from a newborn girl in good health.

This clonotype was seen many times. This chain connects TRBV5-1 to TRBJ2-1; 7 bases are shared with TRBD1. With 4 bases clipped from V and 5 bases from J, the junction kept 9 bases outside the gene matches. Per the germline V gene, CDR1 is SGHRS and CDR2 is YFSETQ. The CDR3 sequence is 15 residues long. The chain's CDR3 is CASSGSGQANNEQFF. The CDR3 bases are TGCGCCAGCAGCGGATCAGGACAGGCCAACAATGAGCAGTTCTTC.

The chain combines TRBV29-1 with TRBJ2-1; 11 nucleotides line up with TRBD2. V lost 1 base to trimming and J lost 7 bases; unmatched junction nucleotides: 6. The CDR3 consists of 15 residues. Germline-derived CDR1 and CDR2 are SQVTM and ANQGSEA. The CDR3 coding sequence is TGCAGCGTTGAAGGGGGACTAGCGGAGCAGAATGAGCAGTTCTTC. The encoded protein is CSVEGGLAEQNEQFF.

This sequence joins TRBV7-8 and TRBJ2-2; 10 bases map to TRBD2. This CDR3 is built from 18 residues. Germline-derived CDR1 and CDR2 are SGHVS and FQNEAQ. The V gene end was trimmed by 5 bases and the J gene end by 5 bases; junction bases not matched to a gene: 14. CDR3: CASSPPPLAGVVTGELFF. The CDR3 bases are TGTGCCAGCAGCCCCCCCCCTCTAGCGGGAGTTGTGACCGGGGAGCTGTTTTTT.

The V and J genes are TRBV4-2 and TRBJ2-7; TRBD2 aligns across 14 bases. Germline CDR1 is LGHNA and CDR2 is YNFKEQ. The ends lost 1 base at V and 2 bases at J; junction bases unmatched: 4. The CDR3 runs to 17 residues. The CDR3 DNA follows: TGTGCCAGCAGCCAAGCGGGACTAGCGGGAGTAGCCTACGAGCAGTACTTC. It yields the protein CASSQAGLAGVAYEQYF.

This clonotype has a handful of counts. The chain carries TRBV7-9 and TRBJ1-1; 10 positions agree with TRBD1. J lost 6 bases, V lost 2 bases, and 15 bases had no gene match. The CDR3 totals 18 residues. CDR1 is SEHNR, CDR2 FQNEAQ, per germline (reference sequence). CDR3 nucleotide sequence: TGTGCCAGCAGCTTATTGGGACGGACAGGGGGTCTGTGGGCTGAAGCTTTCTTT. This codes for CASSLLGRTGGLWAEAFF.

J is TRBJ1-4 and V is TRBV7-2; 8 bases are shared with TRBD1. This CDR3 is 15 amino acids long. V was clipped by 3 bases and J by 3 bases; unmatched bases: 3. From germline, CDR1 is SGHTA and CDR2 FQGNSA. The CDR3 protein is CASSFQGAPNEKLFF. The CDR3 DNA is TGTGCCAGCAGCTTTCAGGGGGCCCCTAATGAAAAACTGTTTTTT. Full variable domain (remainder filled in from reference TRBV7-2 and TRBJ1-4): GAGVSQSPSNKVTEKGKDVELRCDPISGHTALYWYRQSLGQGLEFLIYFQGNSAPDKSGLPSDRFSAERTGGSVSTLTIQRTQQEDSAVYLCASSFQGAPNEKLFFGSGTQLSVL.

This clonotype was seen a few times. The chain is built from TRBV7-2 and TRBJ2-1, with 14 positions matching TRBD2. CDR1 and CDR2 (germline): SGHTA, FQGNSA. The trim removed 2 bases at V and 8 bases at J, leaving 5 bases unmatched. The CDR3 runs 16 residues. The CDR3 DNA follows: TGTGCCAGCAGCTTACGGACTAGCGGGGGGTCCCATGAGCAGTTCTTC. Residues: CASSLRTSGGSHEQFF.

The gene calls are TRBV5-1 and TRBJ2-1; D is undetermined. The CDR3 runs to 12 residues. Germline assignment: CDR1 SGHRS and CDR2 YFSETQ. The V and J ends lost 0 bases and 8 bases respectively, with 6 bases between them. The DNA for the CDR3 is TGCGCCAGCAGCTTGGTTCGGCATGAGCAGTTCTTC. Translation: CASSLVRHEQFF.

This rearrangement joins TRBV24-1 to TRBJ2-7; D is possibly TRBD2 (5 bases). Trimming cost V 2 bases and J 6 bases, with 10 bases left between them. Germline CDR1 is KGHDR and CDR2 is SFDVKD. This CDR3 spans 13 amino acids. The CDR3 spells CATSDSTRGEQYF. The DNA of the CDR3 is TGTGCCACCAGTGATTCAACTAGAGGCGAGCAGTACTTC.

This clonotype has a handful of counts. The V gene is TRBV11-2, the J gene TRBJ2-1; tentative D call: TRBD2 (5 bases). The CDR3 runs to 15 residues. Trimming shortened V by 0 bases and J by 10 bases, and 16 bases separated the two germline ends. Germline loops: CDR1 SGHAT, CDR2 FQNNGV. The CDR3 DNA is TGTGCCAGCAGCTTAGAATTTTTAGGGTCGGGAGAGCAGTTCTTC. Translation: CASSLEFLGSGEQFF.

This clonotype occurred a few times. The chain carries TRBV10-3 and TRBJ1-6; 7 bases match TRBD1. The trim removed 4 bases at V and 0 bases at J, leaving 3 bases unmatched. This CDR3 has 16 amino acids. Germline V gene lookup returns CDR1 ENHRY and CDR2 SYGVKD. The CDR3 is CAISVSGGSYNSPLHF. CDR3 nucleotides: TGTGCCATCAGTGTTTCAGGGGGCTCCTATAATTCACCCCTCCACTTT.

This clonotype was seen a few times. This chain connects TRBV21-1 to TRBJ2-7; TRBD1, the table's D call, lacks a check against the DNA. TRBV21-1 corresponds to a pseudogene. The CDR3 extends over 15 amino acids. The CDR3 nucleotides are TGTGCCAGCAGCAAAGCGGGGACAGGAACCTACGAGCAGTACTTC. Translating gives CASSKAGTGTYEQYF.

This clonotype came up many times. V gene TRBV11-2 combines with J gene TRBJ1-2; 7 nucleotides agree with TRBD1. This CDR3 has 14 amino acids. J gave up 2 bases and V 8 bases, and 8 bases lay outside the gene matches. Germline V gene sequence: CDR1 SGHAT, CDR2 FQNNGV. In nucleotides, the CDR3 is TGTGCCAGCGGCAAAATACAGGGGAACTATGGCTACACCTTC. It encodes CASGKIQGNYGYTF.

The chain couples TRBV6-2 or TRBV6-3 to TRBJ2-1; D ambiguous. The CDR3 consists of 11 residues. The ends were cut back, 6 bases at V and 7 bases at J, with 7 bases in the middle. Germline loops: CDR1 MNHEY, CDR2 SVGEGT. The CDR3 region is CASSRQNEQFF. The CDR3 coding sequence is TGTGCCAGCAGCCGTCAGAATGAGCAGTTCTTC.

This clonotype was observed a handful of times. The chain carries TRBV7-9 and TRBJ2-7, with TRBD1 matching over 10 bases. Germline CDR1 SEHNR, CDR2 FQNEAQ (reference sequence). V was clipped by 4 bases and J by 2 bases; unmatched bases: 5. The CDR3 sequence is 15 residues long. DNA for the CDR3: TGTGCCAGCAGCTCGAGGACAGGGGGAACCTACGAGCAGTACTTC. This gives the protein CASSSRTGGTYEQYF.

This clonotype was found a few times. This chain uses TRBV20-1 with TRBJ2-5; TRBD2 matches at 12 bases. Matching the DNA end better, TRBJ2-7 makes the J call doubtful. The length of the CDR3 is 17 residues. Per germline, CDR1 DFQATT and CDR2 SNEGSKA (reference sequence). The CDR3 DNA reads TGCAGTGCTATAGTCCCCAAACTAGCGGGAGGAATACACGAGCAGTACTTC. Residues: CSAIVPKLAGGIHEQYF.

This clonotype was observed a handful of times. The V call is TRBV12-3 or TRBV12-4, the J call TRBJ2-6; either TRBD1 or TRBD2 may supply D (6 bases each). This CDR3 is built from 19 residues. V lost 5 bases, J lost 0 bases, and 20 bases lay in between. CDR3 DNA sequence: TGTGCCAGCAGTCCGCGGGACACCCGTATTTCCTCTGGGGCCAACGTCCTGACTTTC. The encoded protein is CASSPRDTRISSGANVLTF.

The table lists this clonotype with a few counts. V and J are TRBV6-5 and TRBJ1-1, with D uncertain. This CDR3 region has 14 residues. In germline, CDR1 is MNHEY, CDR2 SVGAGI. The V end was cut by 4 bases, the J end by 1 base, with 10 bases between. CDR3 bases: TGTGCCAGCAGTTCCATCAAAGGGAACACTGAAGCTTTCTTT. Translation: CASSSIKGNTEAFF.

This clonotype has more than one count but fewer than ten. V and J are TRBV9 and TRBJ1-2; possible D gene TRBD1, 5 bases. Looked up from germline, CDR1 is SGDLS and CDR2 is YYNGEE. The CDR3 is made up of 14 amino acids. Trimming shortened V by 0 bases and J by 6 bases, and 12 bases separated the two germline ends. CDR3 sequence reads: CASSVAAGLDGYTF. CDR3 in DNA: TGTGCCAGCAGCGTAGCCGCAGGGTTGGATGGCTACACCTTC.

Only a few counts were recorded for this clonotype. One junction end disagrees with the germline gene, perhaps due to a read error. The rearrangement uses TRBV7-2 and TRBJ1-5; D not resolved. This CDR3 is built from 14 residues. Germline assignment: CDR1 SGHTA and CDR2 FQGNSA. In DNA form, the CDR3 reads TGTCCCAGCAGCTTAGAGGCCAGCAATCAGCCCCAGCATTTT. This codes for CPSSLEASNQPQHF.

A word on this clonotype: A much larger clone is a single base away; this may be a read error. The CDR3: CASRPDRAGGYTF. The CDR3 DNA reads as TGTGCCAGCAGACCCGACAGGGCTGGCGGCTACACCTTC. This chain uses TRBV12-3 or TRBV12-4 with TRBJ1-2, with 7 bases that match TRBD1. The CDR3 is 13 amino acids. V was clipped by 6 bases and J by 8 bases; unmatched bases: 9.

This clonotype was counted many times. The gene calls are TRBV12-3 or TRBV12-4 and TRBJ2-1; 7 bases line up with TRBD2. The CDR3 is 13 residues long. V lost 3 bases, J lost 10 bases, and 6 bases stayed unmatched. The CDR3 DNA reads TGTGCCAGCAGTTTTCGGTCCGGGGGGGAGCAGTTCTTC. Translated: CASSFRSGGEQFF.

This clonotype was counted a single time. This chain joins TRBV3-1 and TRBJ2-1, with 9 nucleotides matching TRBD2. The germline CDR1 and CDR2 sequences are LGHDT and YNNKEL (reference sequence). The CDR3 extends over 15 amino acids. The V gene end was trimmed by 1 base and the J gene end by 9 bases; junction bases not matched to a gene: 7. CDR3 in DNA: TGTGCCAGCAGCCAAGTAGTCCTAGCGGGGCGTGAGCAGTTCTTC. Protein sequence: CASSQVVLAGREQFF.

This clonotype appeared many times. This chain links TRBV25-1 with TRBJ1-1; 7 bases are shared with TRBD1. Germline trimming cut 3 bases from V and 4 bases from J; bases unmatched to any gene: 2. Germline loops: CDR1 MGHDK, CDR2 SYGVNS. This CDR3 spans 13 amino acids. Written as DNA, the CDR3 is TGTGCCAGCAGTGAGGCAGGGGGCACTGAAGCTTTCTTT. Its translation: CASSEAGGTEAFF.

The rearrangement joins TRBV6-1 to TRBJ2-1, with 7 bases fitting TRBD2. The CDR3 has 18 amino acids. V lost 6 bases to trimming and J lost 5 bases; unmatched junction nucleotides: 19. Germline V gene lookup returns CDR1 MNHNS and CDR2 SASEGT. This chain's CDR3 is CASSSTLPSGTKNNEQFF. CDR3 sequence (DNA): TGTGCCAGCAGCTCTACCCTCCCCTCCGGGACTAAGAACAATGAGCAGTTCTTC.

This CDR3 is CASSIAGMRQTNTEAFF. CDR3 nucleotides: TGTGCCAGTAGTATAGCGGGAATGCGACAGACAAACACTGAAGCTTTCTTT. This chain uses TRBV19 with TRBJ1-1, with D perhaps matching TRBD1 (5 bases). V was clipped by 1 base and J by 2 bases, with 17 bases between them. This CDR3 region has 17 residues. Germline V gene sequence: CDR1 LNHDA, CDR2 SQIVND (reference sequence).

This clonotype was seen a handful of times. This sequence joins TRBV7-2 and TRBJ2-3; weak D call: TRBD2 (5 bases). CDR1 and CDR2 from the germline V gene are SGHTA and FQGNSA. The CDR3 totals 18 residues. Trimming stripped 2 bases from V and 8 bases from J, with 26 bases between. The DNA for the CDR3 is TGTGCCAGCAGCTTAACCCCGAGGCTAGCCCCTCGGCTGATTACGCAGTATTTT. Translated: CASSLTPRLAPRLITQYF.

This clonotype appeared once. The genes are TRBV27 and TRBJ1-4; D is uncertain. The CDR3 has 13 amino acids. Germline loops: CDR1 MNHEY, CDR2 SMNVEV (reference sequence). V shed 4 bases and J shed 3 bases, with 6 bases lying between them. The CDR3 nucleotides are TGTGCCAGCAGTTCGCCTCCTAATGAAAAACTGTTTTTT. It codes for CASSSPPNEKLFF.

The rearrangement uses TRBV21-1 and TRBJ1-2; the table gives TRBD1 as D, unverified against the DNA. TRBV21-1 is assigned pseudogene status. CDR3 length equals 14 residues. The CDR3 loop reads CASSKVPDGYGYTF. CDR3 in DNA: TGTGCCAGCAGCAAAGTTCCCGACGGCTATGGCTACACCTTC.

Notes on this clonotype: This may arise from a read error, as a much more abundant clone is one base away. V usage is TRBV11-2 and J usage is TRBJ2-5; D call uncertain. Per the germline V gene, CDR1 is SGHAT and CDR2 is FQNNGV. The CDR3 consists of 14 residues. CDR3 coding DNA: TGTGCCAGCAGCTTAGATCGACGGCAAGGGACCCAGTACTTC. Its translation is CASSLDRRQGTQYF.

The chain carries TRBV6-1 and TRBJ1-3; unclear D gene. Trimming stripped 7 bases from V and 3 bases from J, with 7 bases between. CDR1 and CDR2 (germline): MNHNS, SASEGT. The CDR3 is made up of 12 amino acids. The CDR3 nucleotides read TGTGCCAGCAACCGGAGTGGAAACACCATATATTTT. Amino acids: CASNRSGNTIYF.

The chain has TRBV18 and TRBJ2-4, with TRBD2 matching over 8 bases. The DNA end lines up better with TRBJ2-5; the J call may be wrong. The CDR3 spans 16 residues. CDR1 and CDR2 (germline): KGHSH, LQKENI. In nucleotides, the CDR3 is TGTGCCAGCTCACCAGTGGTGGCGGGAGGTCAAGAGACCCAGTACTTC. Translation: CASSPVVAGGQETQYF.